This T cell receptor (beta chain) was sequenced for a study of blood T cell repertoires in COVID-19. About the study: The samples span acute and convalescent COVID-19 from the United States, Italy and Spain. PBMCs, B-cell-depleted T cells, or T cells were the source of the cDNA or gDNA that made up the material.

Original analysis: The authors estimated nucleated cell counts from reference gene primer amplification. TCRdb's copy holds only in-frame clones and misses some; the assay was immunoSEQ multiplex PCR. V and J calls and clone size are given by that table; D and trimming were obtained from the DNA. The profile covers about 160,000 clones, with 82% appearing a single time and over 20% taken by the ten largest. This clone was counted once. This sample includes further DNA sequences coding for the same CDR3. Trimming stripped 0 bases from V and 0 bases from J, with 6 bases between. CDR1 KGHSH and CDR2 LQKENI come from the germline V gene. The CDR3 is 15 amino acids.

The V call is TRBV18, the J call TRBJ2-1; D may be TRBD2 (6 bases). The TCR originated in a woman older than 75 with acute or convalescent COVID-19. The sequencing sample was made of peripheral blood. CDR3 sequence (DNA): TGTGCCAGCTCACCACCCGGGGGCTCCTACAATGAGCAGTTCTTC. Translation: CASSPPGGSYNEQFF. The variable domain in full, completed from reference TRBV18 and TRBJ2-1, reads NAGVMQNPRHLVRRRGQEARLRCSPMKGHSHVYWYRQLPEEGLKFMVYLQKENIIDESGMPKERFSAEFPKEGPSILRIQQVVRGDSAAYFCASSPPGGSYNEQFFGPGTRLTVL.